This TCR beta chain was found in a study of shared clonotypes between healthy human individuals. Overall study results and limits: Even with large depth, rarefaction showed that sorted-subset sequencing was incomplete. Only a few donors were included, so the genetic and exposure-history diversity represented was limited.

The table came from immunoSEQ multiplex PCR; TCRdb's copy has only in-frame clones and leaves some out. The repertoire consists of around 1,900,000 clones, with 93% occurring once and the leading ten covering 1.5% to 2%. In the case of this clone: Its antigen is still unknown.

As defined, naive CD8 cells were CD45RO-negative and positively selected for CCR7, with terminally differentiated effector memory CD45RA+ cells excluded. The CDR3 spans 14 residues. The V end was cut by 0 bases, the J end by 5 bases, with 10 bases between. CDR1 and CDR2 from the germline V gene are ENHRY and SYGVKD. The clonotype was recovered from a man younger than 35 in good health. Some clones in this sample may be carry-over from other donors' samples. Material: naive CD8+ T cells from PBMCs. The rearrangement uses TRBV10-3 and TRBJ1-1; unclear D gene. CDR3 nucleotides: TGTGCCATCAGTGAGTCGGTGAGAGGGACTGAAGCTTTCTTT. This codes for CAISESVRGTEAFF.